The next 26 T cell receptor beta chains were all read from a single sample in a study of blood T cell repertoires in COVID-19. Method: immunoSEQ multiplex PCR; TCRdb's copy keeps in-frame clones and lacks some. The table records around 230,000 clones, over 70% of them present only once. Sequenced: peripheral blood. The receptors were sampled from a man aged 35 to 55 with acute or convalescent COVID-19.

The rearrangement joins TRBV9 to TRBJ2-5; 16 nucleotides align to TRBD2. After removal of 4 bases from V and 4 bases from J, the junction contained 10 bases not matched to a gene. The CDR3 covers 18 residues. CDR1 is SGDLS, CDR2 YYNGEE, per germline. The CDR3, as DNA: TGTGCCAGCAGCATCGGGACTAGCGGGAGGGGGACGGGAGAGACCCAGTACTTC. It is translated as CASSIGTSGRGTGETQYF.

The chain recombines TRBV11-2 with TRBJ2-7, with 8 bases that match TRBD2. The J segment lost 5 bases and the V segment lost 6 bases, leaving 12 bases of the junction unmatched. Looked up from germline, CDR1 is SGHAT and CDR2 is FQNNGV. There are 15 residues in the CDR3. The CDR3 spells CASSLAHGRADEQYF. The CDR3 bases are TGTGCCAGCAGTCTCGCACACGGGAGGGCCGACGAGCAGTACTTC.

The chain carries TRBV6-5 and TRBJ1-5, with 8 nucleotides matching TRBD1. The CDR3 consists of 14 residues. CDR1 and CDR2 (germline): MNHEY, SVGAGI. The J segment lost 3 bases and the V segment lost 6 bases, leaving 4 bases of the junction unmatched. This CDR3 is CASRGQGLNQPQHF. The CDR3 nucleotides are TGTGCCAGCAGAGGACAGGGCCTCAATCAGCCCCAGCATTTT.

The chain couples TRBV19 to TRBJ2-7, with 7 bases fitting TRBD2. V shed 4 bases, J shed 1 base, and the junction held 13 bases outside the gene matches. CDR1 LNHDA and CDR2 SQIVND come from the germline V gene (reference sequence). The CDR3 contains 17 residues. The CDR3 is CASSSTPQWGGSYEQYF. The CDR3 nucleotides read TGTGCCAGTAGTAGCACCCCCCAGTGGGGGGGATCCTACGAGCAGTACTTC.

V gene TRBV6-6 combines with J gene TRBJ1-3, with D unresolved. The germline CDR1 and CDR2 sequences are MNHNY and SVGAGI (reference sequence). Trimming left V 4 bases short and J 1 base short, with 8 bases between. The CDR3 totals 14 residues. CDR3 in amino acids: CASSSGGSGNTIYF. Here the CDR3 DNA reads TGTGCCAGCAGTTCCGGAGGGTCTGGAAACACCATATATTTT.

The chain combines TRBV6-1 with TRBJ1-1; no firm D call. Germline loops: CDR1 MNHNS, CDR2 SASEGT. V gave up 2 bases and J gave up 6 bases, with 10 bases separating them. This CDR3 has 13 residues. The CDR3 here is CASSETGEAEAFF. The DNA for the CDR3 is TGTGCCAGCAGTGAAACGGGAGAAGCTGAAGCTTTCTTT.

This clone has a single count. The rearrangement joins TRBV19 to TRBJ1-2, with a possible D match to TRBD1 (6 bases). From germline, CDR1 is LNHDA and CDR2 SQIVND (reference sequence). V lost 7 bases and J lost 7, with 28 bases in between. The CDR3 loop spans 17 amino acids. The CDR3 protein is CASTGGLGRWEKSGYTF. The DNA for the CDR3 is TGTGCCAGTACCGGGGGGCTAGGAAGGTGGGAGAAGAGTGGCTACACCTTC.

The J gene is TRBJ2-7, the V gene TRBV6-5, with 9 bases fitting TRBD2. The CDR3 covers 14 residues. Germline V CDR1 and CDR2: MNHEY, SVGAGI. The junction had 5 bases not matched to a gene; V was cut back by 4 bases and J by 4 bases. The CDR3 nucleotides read TGTGCCAGCAGTTTAGCGGGAGACACGTACGAGCAGTACTTC. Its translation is CASSLAGDTYEQYF.

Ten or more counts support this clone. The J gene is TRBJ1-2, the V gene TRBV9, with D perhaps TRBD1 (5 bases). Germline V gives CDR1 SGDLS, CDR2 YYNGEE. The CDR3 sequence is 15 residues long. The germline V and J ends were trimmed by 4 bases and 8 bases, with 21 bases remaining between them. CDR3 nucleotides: TGTGCCAGCAGCCCCCGGGACGGCTTTGGGGGGGGCTACACCTTC. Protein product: CASSPRDGFGGGYTF.

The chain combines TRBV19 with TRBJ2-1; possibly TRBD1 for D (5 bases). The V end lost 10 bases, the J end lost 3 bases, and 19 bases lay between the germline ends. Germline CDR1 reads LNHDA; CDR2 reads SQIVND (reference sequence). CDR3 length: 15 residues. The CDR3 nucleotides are TGTGCCACCACCCCCAGGGAAGGGTACTACAATGAGCAGTTCTTC. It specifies CATTPREGYYNEQFF.

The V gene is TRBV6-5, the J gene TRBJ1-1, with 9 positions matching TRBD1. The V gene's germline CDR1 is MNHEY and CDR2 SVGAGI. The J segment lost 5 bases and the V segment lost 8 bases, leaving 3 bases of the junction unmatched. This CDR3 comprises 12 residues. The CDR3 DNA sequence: TGTGCCAGCCTAGGGACAGGGACTGAAGCTTTCTTT. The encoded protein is CASLGTGTEAFF.

This chain's CDR3 is CASSSLKGGVSEAFF. CDR3 sequence (DNA): TGTGCCAGCAGTTCCCTTAAAGGGGGCGTTTCTGAAGCTTTCTTT. The chain employs TRBV27 and TRBJ1-1; 7 nucleotides agree with TRBD1. J gave up 6 bases and V 4 bases, and 11 bases lay outside the gene matches. The CDR3 has 15 residues. The germline V gene has CDR1 MNHEY and CDR2 SMNVEV (reference sequence).

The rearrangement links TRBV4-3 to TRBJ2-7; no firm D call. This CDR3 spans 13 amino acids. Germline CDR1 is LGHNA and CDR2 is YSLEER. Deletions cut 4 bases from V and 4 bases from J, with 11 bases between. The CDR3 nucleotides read TGCGCCAGCAGCCCCTGGCGGTATTACGAGCAGTACTTC. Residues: CASSPWRYYEQYF.

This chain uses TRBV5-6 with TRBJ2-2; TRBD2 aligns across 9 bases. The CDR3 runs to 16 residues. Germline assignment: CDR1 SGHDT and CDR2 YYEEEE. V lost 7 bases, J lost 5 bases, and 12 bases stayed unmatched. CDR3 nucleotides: TGTGCCAGCTCCCGACTAGCGGCGAGGGGTACCGGGGAGCTGTTTTTT. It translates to CASSRLAARGTGELFF.

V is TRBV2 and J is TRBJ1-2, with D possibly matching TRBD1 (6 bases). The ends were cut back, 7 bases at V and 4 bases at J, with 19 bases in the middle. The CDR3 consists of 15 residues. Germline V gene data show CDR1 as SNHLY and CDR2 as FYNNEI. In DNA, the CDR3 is TGTGCCAGCACCCGGGACACTCAATGGGGCTATGGCTACACCTTC. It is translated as CASTRDTQWGYGYTF.

The CDR3 nucleotides read TGTGCCAGCAGTTTGACTCAAGATCAGCCCCAGCATTTT. Translated: CASSLTQDQPQHF. This rearrangement joins TRBV12-3 or TRBV12-4 to TRBJ1-5, with D hard to call. The CDR3 covers 13 residues. Trimming shortened V by 3 bases and J by 5 bases, and 8 bases separated the two germline ends.

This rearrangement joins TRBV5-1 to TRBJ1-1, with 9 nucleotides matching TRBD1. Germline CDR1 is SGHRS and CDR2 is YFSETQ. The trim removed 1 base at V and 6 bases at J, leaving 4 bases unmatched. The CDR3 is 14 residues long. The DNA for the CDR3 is TGCGCCAGCAGCTTGTCGGGACAGGGTGCTGAAGCTTTCTTT. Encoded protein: CASSLSGQGAEAFF.

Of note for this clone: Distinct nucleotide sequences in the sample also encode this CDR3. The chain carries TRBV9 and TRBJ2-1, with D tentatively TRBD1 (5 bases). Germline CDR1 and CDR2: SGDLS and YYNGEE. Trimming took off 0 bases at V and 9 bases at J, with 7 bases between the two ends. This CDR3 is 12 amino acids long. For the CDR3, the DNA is TGTGCCAGCAGCGTAGGGGGCGGTGAGCAGTTCTTC. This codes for CASSVGGGEQFF.

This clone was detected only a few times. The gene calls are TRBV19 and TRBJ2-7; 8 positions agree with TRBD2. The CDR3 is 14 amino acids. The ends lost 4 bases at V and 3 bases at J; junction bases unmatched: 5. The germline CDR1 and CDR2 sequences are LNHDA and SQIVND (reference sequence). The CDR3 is CASSTGGTGYEQYF. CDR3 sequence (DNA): TGTGCCAGTAGTACGGGGGGGACCGGCTACGAGCAGTACTTC.

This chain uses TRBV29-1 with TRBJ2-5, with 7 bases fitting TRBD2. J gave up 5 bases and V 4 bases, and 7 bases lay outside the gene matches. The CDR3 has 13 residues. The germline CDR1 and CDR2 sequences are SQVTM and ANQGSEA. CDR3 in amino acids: CSVAGEGRETQYF. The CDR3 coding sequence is TGCAGCGTTGCGGGGGAGGGCAGGGAGACCCAGTACTTC. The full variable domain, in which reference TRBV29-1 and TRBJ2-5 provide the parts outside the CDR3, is SAVISQKPSRDICQRGTSLTIQCQVDSQVTMMFWYRQQPGQSLTLIATANQGSEATYESGFVIDKFPISRPNLTFSTLTVSNMSPEDSSIYLCSVAGEGRETQYFGPGTRLLVL.

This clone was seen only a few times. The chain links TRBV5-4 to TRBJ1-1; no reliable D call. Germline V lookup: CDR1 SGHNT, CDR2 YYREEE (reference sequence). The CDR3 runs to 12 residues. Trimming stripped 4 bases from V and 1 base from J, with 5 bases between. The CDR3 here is CASSPSNTEAFF. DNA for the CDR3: TGTGCCAGCAGCCCATCGAACACTGAAGCTTTCTTT.

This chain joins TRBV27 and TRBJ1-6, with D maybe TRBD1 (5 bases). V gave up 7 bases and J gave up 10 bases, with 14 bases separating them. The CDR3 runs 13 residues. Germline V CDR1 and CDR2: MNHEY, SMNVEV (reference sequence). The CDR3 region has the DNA TGTGCCAGCAAAAAAGGCCAGGGCTCACCCCTCCACTTT. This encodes CASKKGQGSPLHF.

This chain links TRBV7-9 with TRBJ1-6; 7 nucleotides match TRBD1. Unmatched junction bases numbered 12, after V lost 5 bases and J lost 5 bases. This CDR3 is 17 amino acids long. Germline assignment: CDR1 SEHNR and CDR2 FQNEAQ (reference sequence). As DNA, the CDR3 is TGTGCCAGCAGCACAAGTTCCACAGGGGCGGATAATTCACCCCTCCACTTT. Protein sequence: CASSTSSTGADNSPLHF.

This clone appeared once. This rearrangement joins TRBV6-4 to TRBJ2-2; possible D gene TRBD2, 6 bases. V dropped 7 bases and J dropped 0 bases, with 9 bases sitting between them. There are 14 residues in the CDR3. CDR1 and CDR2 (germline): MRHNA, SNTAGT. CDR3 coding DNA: TGTGCCAGCACCCGACTAGCGAACACCGGGGAGCTGTTTTTT. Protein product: CASTRLANTGELFF.

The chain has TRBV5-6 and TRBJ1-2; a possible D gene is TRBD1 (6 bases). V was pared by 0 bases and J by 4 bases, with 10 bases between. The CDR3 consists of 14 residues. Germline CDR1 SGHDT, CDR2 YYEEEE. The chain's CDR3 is CASSLDRVAYGYTF. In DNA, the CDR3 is TGTGCCAGCAGCTTGGACAGGGTGGCCTATGGCTACACCTTC.

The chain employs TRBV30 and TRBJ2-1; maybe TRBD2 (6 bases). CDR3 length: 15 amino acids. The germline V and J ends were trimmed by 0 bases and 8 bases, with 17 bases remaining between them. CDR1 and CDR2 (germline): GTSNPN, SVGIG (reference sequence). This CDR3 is CAWSVGRGRNYEQFF. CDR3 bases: TGTGCCTGGAGTGTGGGGCGGGGAAGGAACTATGAGCAGTTCTTC.